This paragraph covers one TCR beta chain sequence. These data are taken from a study of blood T cell repertoires in COVID-19. This table comes from immunoSEQ multiplex PCR, and its TCRdb copy is limited to in-frame clones, with some not included. The sample consists of roughly 280,000 clones, around nine tenths of them appearing once. Germline V lookup: CDR1 MNHNS, CDR2 SASEGT. The CDR3 has 17 amino acids. Trimming cost V 2 bases and J 3 bases, with 17 bases left between them. Sequencing was carried out using peripheral blood. The chain recombines TRBV6-1 with TRBJ2-4, with a tentative D call TRBD2 (6 bases). This TCR was recovered from a woman aged 60-75 years with COVID-19, enrolled during active disease. The DNA of the CDR3 is TGTGCCAGCAGTGAACTAACCGGGGTGGGGGGCAAAAACATTCAGTACTTC. Translated: CASSELTGVGGKNIQYF.